Below are 20 T cell receptor beta chains sequenced from a single sample in a study of T cell responses to AZD1222 COVID-19 vaccine (dated by TCRdb to about 2021). Libraries were made using the immunoSEQ multiplex PCR assay. Imported from immuneACCESS, the table was reduced by TCRdb to in-frame sequences with V and J called. These copies leave out some clones; in studies compared against another copy, an unresolved V gene accounts for under half, and the cause of the remainder is not known. The sample table shows around 65,000 clones, and 65% to 80% are seen once. Together, the top ten hold around 15% of the sample. The time point label here, explained by the study, means: baseline before first vaccination. The sample was peripheral blood, taken on day 0 of AZD1222 vaccination. All receptors derive from an adult in good health.

The chain joins TRBV30 to TRBJ2-3, with D hard to call. CDR3 size: 14 residues. Germline V gives CDR1 GTSNPN, CDR2 SVGIG (reference sequence). The V gene lost 0 bases and the J gene lost 2 bases, with 9 bases spanning the gap. DNA of the CDR3: TGTGCCTGGAGTGTACTCGGTTCCACAGATACGCAGTATTTT. The encoded protein is CAWSVLGSTDTQYF.

The J gene is TRBJ2-7, the V gene TRBV4-1, with 11 positions matching TRBD2. Germline lookup yields CDR1 MGHRA and CDR2 YSYEKL. Trimming removed 4 bases from V and 0 bases from J; junction bases left unmatched: 5. The CDR3 runs 16 residues. In nucleotides, the CDR3 is TGCGCCAGCAGCCGGGTAGCGGGGGGGAGCTCCTACGAGCAGTACTTC. It specifies CASSRVAGGSSYEQYF.

This chain joins TRBV7-9 and TRBJ2-1, with TRBD2 matching 7 bases. The CDR3 length is 17 residues. V lost 3 bases to trimming and J lost 2 bases; unmatched junction nucleotides: 10. CDR1 is SEHNR and CDR2 is FQNEAQ in the germline V gene (reference sequence). DNA for the CDR3: TGTGCCAGCAGCTTTGTTGGGACTACCTCGGCCTACAATGAGCAGTTCTTC. This translates into CASSFVGTTSAYNEQFF.

The gene calls are TRBV7-2 and TRBJ2-1, with TRBD2 identical over 7 bases. Germline trimming cut 5 bases from V and 8 bases from J; bases unmatched to any gene: 12. Germline loops: CDR1 SGHTA, CDR2 FQGNSA. CDR3 length equals 15 residues. In nucleotides, the CDR3 is TGTGCCAGCAGCCCAACGCTGGCCGGGGGGTATGAGCAGTTCTTC. This gives the protein CASSPTLAGGYEQFF.

The V call is TRBV5-4, the J call TRBJ1-3; D call uncertain. This CDR3 is built from 15 residues. Trimming removed 0 bases at V and 0 bases at J, with 7 bases between. CDR1 is SGHNT and CDR2 is YYREEE in the germline V gene (reference sequence). The CDR3 DNA sequence: TGTGCCAGCAGCTTGGACTGGGGCTCTGGAAACACCATATATTTT. Translated, it gives CASSLDWGSGNTIYF. The entire variable domain, with the rest obtained from reference TRBV5-4 and TRBJ1-3, is as follows: ETGVTQSPTHLIKTRGQQVTLRCSSQSGHNTVSWYQQALGQGPQFIFQYYREEENGRGNFPPRFSGLQFPNYSSELNVNALELDDSALYLCASSLDWGSGNTIYFGEGSWLTVV.

This clone appeared once. The chain combines TRBV7-2 with TRBJ2-2; D not resolved. The V gene's germline CDR1 is SGHTA and CDR2 FQGNSA. The CDR3 runs to 14 residues. V was shortened by 1 base and J by 6 bases, with 9 bases between the two germline ends. This CDR3 is CASSLDAVSGELFF. The CDR3 nucleotides are TGTGCCAGCAGCTTAGATGCGGTATCCGGGGAGCTGTTTTTT.

This chain connects TRBV27 to TRBJ1-6; D call uncertain. Between the trimmed V and J ends, which lost 0 bases and 8 bases, there was a span of 17 bases. CDR3 size: 17 residues. The germline V gene has CDR1 MNHEY and CDR2 SMNVEV (reference sequence). In DNA form, the CDR3 reads TGTGCCAGCAGTTTATCGCGGGGTATACGAAACGATTCACCCCTCCACTTT. This encodes CASSLSRGIRNDSPLHF.

The chain joins TRBV24-1 to TRBJ1-5; D ambiguous. The germline V gene has CDR1 KGHDR and CDR2 SFDVKD. The CDR3 spans 20 residues. V lost 0 bases and J lost 0, with 20 bases in between. The CDR3 coding sequence is TGTGCCACCAGTGATTTGGTTGATGGCAGGACGACCCATAGCAATCAGCCCCAGCATTTT. It yields the protein CATSDLVDGRTTHSNQPQHF.

This sequence joins TRBV12-3 or TRBV12-4 and TRBJ1-1; 8 bases agree with TRBD1. V was clipped by 8 bases and J by 13 bases; unmatched bases: 12. This CDR3 has 12 residues. Here the CDR3 reads CASRQGALESFF. CDR3 DNA sequence: TGTGCCAGCCGGCAGGGGGCTCTTGAGAGTTTCTTT.

This chain connects TRBV19 to TRBJ1-2; D may be TRBD1 (6 bases). With 5 bases removed from V and 2 bases from J, the gap between germline ends came to 18 bases. The CDR3 contains 16 residues. CDR1 and CDR2 from the germline V gene are LNHDA and SQIVND (reference sequence). The DNA of the CDR3 is TGTGCCAGTAGTGTCGCGGATTGGGGGCCGAACTATGGCTACACCTTC. Its protein product is CASSVADWGPNYGYTF.

The chain employs TRBV27 and TRBJ2-3; 8 nucleotides align to TRBD2. CDR1 is MNHEY and CDR2 is SMNVEV in the germline V gene (reference sequence). Trimming removed 5 bases from V and 2 bases from J; junction bases left unmatched: 3. CDR3 length equals 14 residues. The CDR3 region is CASSRGGFTDTQYF. The CDR3, as DNA: TGTGCCAGCAGTCGGGGGGGCTTCACAGATACGCAGTATTTT.

The chain links TRBV12-3 or TRBV12-4 to TRBJ2-5, with a tentative D call TRBD1 (5 bases). With 3 bases removed from V and 1 base from J, the gap between germline ends came to 6 bases. The length of the CDR3 is 13 residues. The CDR3 bases are TGTGCCAGCAGTTTGGACACCCAAGAGACCCAGTACTTC. This encodes CASSLDTQETQYF.

The chain joins TRBV3-1 (or the pseudogene TRBV3-2) to TRBJ2-5, with 12 nucleotides matching TRBD2. The CDR3 consists of 15 residues. After removal of 4 bases from V and 2 bases from J, the junction contained 2 bases not matched to a gene. CDR1 and CDR2 (germline): LGHDT, YNNKEL (reference sequence). The CDR3 DNA follows: TGTGCCAGCAGCCGACTAGCGGGGGCACAAGAGACCCAGTACTTC. Encoded protein: CASSRLAGAQETQYF.

This chain uses TRBV29-1 with TRBJ1-2; TRBD1 might be the D (5 bases). The germline gives CDR1 SQVTM, CDR2 ANQGSEA. V was cut by 4 bases and J by 3 bases, with 15 bases left in between. This CDR3 has 14 amino acids. DNA of the CDR3: TGCAGCGTTGTACCCGGGGGAGGCGACTATGGCTACACCTTC. It specifies CSVVPGGGDYGYTF.

V and J are TRBV7-8 and TRBJ2-7; 7 bases are shared with TRBD2. The CDR3 spans 15 residues. Germline V CDR1 and CDR2: SGHVS, FQNEAQ. V shed 7 bases, J shed 5 bases, and the junction held 14 bases outside the gene matches. The DNA of the CDR3 is TGTGCCAGCACCACTTACGGGGAGGGCGGGAACGAGCAGTACTTC. Translation: CASTTYGEGGNEQYF.

This sequence joins TRBV7-2 and TRBJ2-7, with D perhaps given as TRBD1 or TRBD2 (5 bases each). CDR1 and CDR2 (germline): SGHTA, FQGNSA. V lost 4 bases, J lost 9 bases, and 16 bases lay in between. The CDR3 is 13 amino acids. For the CDR3, the DNA is TGTGCCAGCAGCTCTAGGGGACGTGGGGGGCAGTACTTC. This encodes CASSSRGRGGQYF.

CDR3 sequence: CASSPWNQPQHF. Here the CDR3 DNA reads TGTGCCAGCAGCCCGTGGAACCAGCCCCAGCATTTT. The chain employs TRBV6-2 or TRBV6-3 and TRBJ1-5; D is unresolved. Germline-derived CDR1 and CDR2 are MNHEY and SVGEGT. The CDR3 has 12 amino acids. V lost 6 bases and J lost 7, with 10 bases in between.

The rearrangement links TRBV2 to TRBJ1-2, with TRBD1 as a possible D gene (6 bases). The CDR3 loop spans 14 amino acids. Trimming shortened V by 1 base and J by 4 bases, and 10 bases separated the two germline ends. Germline V gene data show CDR1 as SNHLY and CDR2 as FYNNEI. CDR3 region: CASSEGTVSYGYTF. The CDR3 region has the DNA TGTGCCAGCAGTGAAGGGACAGTCTCCTATGGCTACACCTTC.

The V call is TRBV19, the J call TRBJ2-6; perhaps D is TRBD1 or TRBD2 (5 bases each). The CDR3 spans 15 residues. V lost 4 bases and J lost 0, with 7 bases in between. CDR1 LNHDA and CDR2 SQIVND come from the germline V gene (reference sequence). The CDR3 nucleotides are TGTGCCAGTAGTAGGGACGTCTCTGGGGCCAACGTCCTGACTTTC. Residues: CASSRDVSGANVLTF.

This clone has only a few counts. The V and J genes are TRBV7-9 and TRBJ1-6; TRBD1 matches 9 bases. Trimming removed 5 bases from V and 8 bases from J; junction bases left unmatched: 7. Germline CDR1 SEHNR, CDR2 FQNEAQ (reference sequence). The CDR3 has 15 amino acids. DNA of the CDR3: TGTGCCAGCAGCAGGGACAGGGTAGGGCATTCACCCCTCCACTTT. It specifies CASSRDRVGHSPLHF.